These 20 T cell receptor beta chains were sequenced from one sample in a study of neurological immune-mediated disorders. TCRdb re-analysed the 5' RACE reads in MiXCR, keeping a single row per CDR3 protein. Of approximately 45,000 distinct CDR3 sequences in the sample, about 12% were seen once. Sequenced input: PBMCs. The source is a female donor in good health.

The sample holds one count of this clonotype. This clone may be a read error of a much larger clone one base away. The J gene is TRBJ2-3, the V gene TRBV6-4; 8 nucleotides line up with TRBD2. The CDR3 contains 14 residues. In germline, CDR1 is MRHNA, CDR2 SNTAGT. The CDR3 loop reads CVSSREGSTDTQYF. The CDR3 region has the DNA TGTGTCAGCAGCCGGGAGGGTAGCACAGATACGCAGTATTTT.

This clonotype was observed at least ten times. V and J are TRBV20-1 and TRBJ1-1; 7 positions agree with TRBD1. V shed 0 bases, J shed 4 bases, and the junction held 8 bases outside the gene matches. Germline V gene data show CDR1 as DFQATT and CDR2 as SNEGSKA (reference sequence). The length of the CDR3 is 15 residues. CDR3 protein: CSARDPQGGGTEAFF. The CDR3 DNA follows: TGCAGTGCTAGAGATCCCCAGGGGGGAGGCACTGAAGCTTTCTTT.

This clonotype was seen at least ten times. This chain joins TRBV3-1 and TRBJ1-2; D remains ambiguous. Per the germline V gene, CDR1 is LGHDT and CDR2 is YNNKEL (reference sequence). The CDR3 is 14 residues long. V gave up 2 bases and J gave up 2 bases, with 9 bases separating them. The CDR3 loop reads CASSQTKQNYGYTF. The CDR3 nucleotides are TGTGCCAGCAGCCAAACGAAACAGAACTATGGCTACACCTTC.

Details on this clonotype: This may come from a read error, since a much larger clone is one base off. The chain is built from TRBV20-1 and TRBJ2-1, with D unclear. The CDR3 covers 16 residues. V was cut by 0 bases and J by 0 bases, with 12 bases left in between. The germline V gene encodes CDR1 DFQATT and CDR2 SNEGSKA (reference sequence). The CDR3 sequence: CSARDGTWTSYNEQFF. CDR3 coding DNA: TGCAGTGCTAGAGATGGTACCTGGACCTCCTACAATGAGCAGTTCTTC.

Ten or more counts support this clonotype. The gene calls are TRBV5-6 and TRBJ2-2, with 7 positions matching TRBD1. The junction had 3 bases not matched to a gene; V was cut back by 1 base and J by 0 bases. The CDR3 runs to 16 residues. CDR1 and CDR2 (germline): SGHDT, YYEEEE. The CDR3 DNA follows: TGTGCCAGCAGCTTGTTTGGGACAGCGAACACCGGGGAGCTGTTTTTT. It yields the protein CASSLFGTANTGELFF.

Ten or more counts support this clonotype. CDR3 residues: CSVLTAGGTYEQYF. The DNA of the CDR3 is TGCAGCGTTCTTACAGCGGGGGGGACCTACGAGCAGTACTTC. This chain links TRBV29-1 with TRBJ2-7, with 10 positions matching TRBD2. V shed 5 bases and J 2 bases; nucleotides not matched to a gene: 6. This CDR3 contains 14 residues. Looked up from germline, CDR1 is SQVTM and CDR2 is ANQGSEA.

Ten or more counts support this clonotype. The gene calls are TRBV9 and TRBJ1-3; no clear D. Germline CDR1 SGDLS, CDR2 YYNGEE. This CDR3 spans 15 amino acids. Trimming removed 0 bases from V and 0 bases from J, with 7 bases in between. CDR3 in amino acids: CASSVEEDSGNTIYF. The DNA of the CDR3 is TGTGCCAGCAGCGTAGAAGAGGACTCTGGAAACACCATATATTTT.

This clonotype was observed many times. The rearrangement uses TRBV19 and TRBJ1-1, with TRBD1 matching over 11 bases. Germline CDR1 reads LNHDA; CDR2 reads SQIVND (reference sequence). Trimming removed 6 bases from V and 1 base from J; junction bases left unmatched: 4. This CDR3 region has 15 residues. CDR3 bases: TGTGCCAGTAGGGACAGGGGGCCGACGAACACTGAAGCTTTCTTT. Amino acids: CASRDRGPTNTEAFF.

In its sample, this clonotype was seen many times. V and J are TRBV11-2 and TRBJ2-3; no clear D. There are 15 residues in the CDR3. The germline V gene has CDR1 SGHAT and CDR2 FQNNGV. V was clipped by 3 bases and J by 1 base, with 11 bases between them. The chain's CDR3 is CASSFSGGGTDTQYF. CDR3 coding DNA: TGTGCCAGCAGCTTCTCAGGTGGAGGCACAGATACGCAGTATTTT.

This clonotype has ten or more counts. The CDR3 loop reads CATSRKADGSSYEQYF. CDR3 sequence (DNA): TGTGCCACCAGCAGGAAGGCGGACGGCAGCTCCTACGAGCAGTACTTC. The V gene is TRBV15, the J gene TRBJ2-7, with D uncertain. CDR3 size: 16 residues. Germline lookup yields CDR1 LNHNV and CDR2 YYDKDF (reference sequence). V dropped 3 bases and J dropped 0 bases, with 15 bases sitting between them.

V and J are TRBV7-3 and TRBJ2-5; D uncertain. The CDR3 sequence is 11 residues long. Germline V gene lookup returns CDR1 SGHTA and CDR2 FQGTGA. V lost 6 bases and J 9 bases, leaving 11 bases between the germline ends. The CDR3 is CASSLGRAQYF. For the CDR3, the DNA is TGTGCCAGCAGTTTGGGCCGGGCCCAGTACTTC.

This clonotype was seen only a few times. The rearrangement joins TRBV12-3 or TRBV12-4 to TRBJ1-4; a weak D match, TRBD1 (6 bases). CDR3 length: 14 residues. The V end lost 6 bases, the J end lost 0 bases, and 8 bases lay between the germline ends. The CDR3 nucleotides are TGTGCCAGCAGGTGGACAGCAACTAATGAAAAACTGTTTTTT. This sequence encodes CASRWTATNEKLFF.

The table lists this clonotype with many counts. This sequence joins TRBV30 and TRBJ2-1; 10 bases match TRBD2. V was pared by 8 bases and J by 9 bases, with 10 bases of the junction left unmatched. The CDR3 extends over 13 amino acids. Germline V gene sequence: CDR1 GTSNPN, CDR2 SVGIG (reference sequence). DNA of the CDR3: TGTGCCAGAGCCGGACTAGCGGCTACTGAGCAGTTCTTC. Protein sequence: CARAGLAATEQFF.

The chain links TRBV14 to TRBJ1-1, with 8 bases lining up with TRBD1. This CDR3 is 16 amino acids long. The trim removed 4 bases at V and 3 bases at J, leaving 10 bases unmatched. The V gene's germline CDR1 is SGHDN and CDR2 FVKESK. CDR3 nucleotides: TGTGCCAGCAGCCGTCACAGGGGGGCGGGAGACACTGAAGCTTTCTTT. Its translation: CASSRHRGAGDTEAFF. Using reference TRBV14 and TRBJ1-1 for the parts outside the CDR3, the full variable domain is EAGVTQFPSHSVIEKGQTVTLRCDPISGHDNLYWYRRVMGKEIKFLLHFVKESKQDESGMPNNRFLAERTGGTYSTLKVQPAELEDSGVYFCASSRHRGAGDTEAFFGQGTRLTVV.

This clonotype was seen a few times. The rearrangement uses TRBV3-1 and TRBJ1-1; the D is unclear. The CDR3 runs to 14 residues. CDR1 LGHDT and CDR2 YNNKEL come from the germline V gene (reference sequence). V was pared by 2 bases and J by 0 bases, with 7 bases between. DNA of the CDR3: TGTGCCAGCAGCCAAAGTCCCATGAACACTGAAGCTTTCTTT. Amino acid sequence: CASSQSPMNTEAFF.

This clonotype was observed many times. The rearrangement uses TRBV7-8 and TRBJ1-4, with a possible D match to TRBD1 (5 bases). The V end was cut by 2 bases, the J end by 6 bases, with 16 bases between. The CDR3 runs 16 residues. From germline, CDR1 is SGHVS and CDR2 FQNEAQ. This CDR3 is CASSLRDEGWDEKLFF. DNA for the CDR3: TGTGCCAGCAGCTTAAGGGACGAGGGGTGGGATGAAAAACTGTTTTTT.

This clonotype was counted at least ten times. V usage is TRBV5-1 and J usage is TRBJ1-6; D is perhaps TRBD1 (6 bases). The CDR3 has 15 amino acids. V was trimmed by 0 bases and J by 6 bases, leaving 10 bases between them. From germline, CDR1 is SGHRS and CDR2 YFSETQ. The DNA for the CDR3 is TGCGCCAGCAGCTTGGTATCGGGGGCTAATTCACCCCTCCACTTT. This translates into CASSLVSGANSPLHF.

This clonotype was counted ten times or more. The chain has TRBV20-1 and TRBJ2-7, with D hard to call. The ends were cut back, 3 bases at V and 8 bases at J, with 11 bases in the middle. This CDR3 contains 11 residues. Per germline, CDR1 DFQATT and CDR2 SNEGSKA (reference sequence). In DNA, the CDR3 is TGCAGTGCTAGGATAGACACTCAGCAGTACTTC. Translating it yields CSARIDTQQYF.

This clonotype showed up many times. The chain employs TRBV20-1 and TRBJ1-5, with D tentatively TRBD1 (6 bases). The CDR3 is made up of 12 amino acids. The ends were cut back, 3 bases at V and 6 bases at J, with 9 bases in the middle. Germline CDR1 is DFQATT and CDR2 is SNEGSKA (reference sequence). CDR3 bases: TGCAGTGCTAGGCAGGGGAGTCAGCCCCAGCATTTT. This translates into CSARQGSQPQHF.

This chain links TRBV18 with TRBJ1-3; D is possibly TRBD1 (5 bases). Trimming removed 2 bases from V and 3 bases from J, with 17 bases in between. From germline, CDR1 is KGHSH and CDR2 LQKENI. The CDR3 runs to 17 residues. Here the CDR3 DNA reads TGTGCCAGCTCACCAATGGGGCCGGGGCAGGATGGAAACACCATATATTTT. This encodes CASSPMGPGQDGNTIYF. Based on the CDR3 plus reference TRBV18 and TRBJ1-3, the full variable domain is NAGVMQNPRHLVRRRGQEARLRCSPMKGHSHVYWYRQLPEEGLKFMVYLQKENIIDESGMPKERFSAEFPKEGPSILRIQQVVRGDSAAYFCASSPMGPGQDGNTIYFGEGSWLTVV.